These 10 T cell receptor beta chains were sequenced from one sample in a study of molecular identifiers for immune sequencing clone quantification. TCRdb independently ran MiXCR on the PCR reads; one entry per CDR3 protein. Of under 800,000 distinct CDR3 sequences in the sample, 25% are singletons; the top ten hold about 0.84%. Sequencing was performed on naive CD8+ T cells from blood, with Jurkat cell RNA spiked in. Subset meaning: FACS-sorted CD8+CD4-CCR7+CD45RA+ naive T cells. All receptors come from a human donor in good health. Some libraries in this study had Jurkat cell RNA spiked in.

Only a few counts were recorded for this clonotype. This rearrangement joins TRBV5-3 to TRBJ1-4, with 7 bases matching TRBD1. TRBV5-3 is placed among ORFs of uncertain function. The CDR3 runs 15 residues. V lost 8 bases to trimming and J lost 8 bases; unmatched junction nucleotides: 15. CDR3 protein: CASSRGTGVREKLFF. The CDR3 DNA sequence: TGTGCCAGCAGCCGGGGCACAGGGGTGCGGGAAAAACTGTTTTTT.

Points on this clonotype: A much larger clone differs from this one at a single base, so this may be a read error. The chain couples TRBV3-1 to TRBJ2-3; perhaps TRBD2 as D (5 bases). The CDR3 contains 16 residues. Looked up from germline, CDR1 is LGHDT and CDR2 is YNNKEL (reference sequence). Trimming removed 5 bases from V and 3 bases from J, with 18 bases in between. CDR3 sequence: CASSSPPTGGTDTQYF. The CDR3 DNA reads as TGTGCCAGCAGCAGTCCACCAACCGGCGGGACAGATACGCAGTATTTT.

The J gene is TRBJ1-1, the V gene TRBV6-6, with D possibly being TRBD1 (5 bases). The germline V and J ends were trimmed by 4 bases and 5 bases, with 17 bases remaining between them. Looked up from germline, CDR1 is MNHNY and CDR2 is SVGAGI (reference sequence). The CDR3 consists of 15 residues. CDR3: CASSSPGRGRTEAFF. CDR3 in DNA: TGTGCCAGCAGTTCCCCGGGACGGGGGAGAACTGAAGCTTTCTTT.

This clonotype appeared once. This may come from a read error, since a much larger clone is one base off. This chain links TRBV7-9 with TRBJ2-6, with 10 bases that match TRBD2. Germline CDR1 reads SEHNR; CDR2 reads FQNEAQ (reference sequence). The CDR3 length is 21 residues. The CDR3 region is CASSSTYPPSGSLSGANALTF. The CDR3 nucleotides read TGTGCCAGCAGCTCAACCTATCCCCCTAGCGGGAGCCTATCTGGGGCCAACGCCCTGACTTTC.

In nucleotides, the CDR3 is TGTGCCAGCAGTCAATTCGGACCCGGGACAGGGGCCTACGAGCAGTACTTC. It encodes CASSQFGPGTGAYEQYF. The V and J genes are TRBV6-6 and TRBJ2-7, with 10 bases that match TRBD1. From germline, CDR1 is MNHNY and CDR2 SVGAGI (reference sequence). The CDR3 spans 17 residues. The V segment lost 5 bases and the J segment 2 bases; nucleotides outside the gene matches: 12.

This clonotype occurred a few times. The chain recombines TRBV28 with TRBJ1-2; 8 bases map to TRBD1. CDR3 length equals 13 residues. Germline assignment: CDR1 MDHEN and CDR2 SYDVKM. The V segment lost 7 bases and the J segment 8 bases; nucleotides outside the gene matches: 9. DNA for the CDR3: TGTGCCAGCACCCTGACAGGGGCAGGGGGCTACACCTTC. Its protein is CASTLTGAGGYTF.

This clonotype has a count of ten or more. This rearrangement joins TRBV7-2 to TRBJ1-5; 8 nucleotides agree with TRBD1. CDR1 SGHTA and CDR2 FQGNSA come from the germline V gene. Trimming took 4 bases from V and 7 from J; bases not matched to a gene: 6. The CDR3 is 14 amino acids. For the CDR3, the DNA is TGTGCCAGCAGCTATACAGGGGGTCCACAGCCCCAGCATTTT. Its protein is CASSYTGGPQPQHF. Full variable domain (remainder filled in from reference TRBV7-2 and TRBJ1-5): GAGVSQSPSNKVTEKGKDVELRCDPISGHTALYWYRQSLGQGLEFLIYFQGNSAPDKSGLPSDRFSAERTGGSVSTLTIQRTQQEDSAVYLCASSYTGGPQPQHFGDGTRLSIL.

The chain recombines TRBV4-3 with TRBJ2-7, with D possibly being TRBD1 (5 bases). The length of the CDR3 is 13 residues. V shed 0 bases and J shed 10 bases, with 13 bases lying between them. Germline V CDR1 and CDR2: LGHNA, YSLEER. The CDR3, as DNA: TGCGCCAGCAGCCAAGATCCAGGGTACAGACAGTACTTC. Protein product: CASSQDPGYRQYF.

This clonotype was seen more than once but under ten times. An end of the junction does not agree with germline; a read error may underlie this. The chain uses TRBV7-9 and TRBJ2-5; 12 nucleotides align to TRBD2. This CDR3 contains 18 residues. Germline CDR1 reads SEHNR; CDR2 reads FQNEAQ (reference sequence). The CDR3 DNA follows: TGTGCCAGCAGCCCTCGCATGGGGGGACTAGCGGGCCAAGAGGCCCAGTACTTC. The encoded protein is CASSPRMGGLAGQEAQYF.

This chain uses TRBV7-6 with TRBJ2-7; no definite D call. The CDR3 has 14 amino acids. Trimming cost V 1 base and J 3 bases, with 10 bases left between them. Germline assignment: CDR1 SGHVS and CDR2 FNYEAQ. The CDR3 DNA sequence: TGTGCCAGCAGCTTAGAGGGTCCAGGCTACGAGCAGTACTTC. Translation: CASSLEGPGYEQYF.